This T cell receptor beta chain was identified in a study of shared clonotypes between healthy human individuals. Donors, healthy HIV-negative adults, lacked recent acute infections or vaccinations. The CDR3 length is 16 residues. The germline V gene has CDR1 SNHLY and CDR2 FYNNEI. Several immunoSEQ 96-well plates shared each subset's DNA, each plate a replicate. Original data processing: Filtering differed for immunoSEQ, which gave only junction sequences without quality scores. The repertoire was sequenced with immunoSEQ multiplex PCR; TCRdb's copy has only in-frame clones and lacks some. D and trimming come from the DNA, and the V and J calls and clone size come from that table. The data hold about 100,000 clones, with about 63% observed a single time. As regards this clone: A far larger clone lies a single base away; this is likely a read error. Additional DNA sequences in this sample encode the identical CDR3.

The chain is built from TRBV2 and TRBJ1-4; the D gene is possibly TRBD1 (5 bases). Sequencing was performed on memory CD8+ T cells sorted from blood. As for subset: CD45RO+ cells pooled with CCR7-negative TemRA cells. The TCR comes from a woman in her twenties or thirties in good health. CDR3 sequence: CASSSLFDSHNEKLFF. Written as DNA, the CDR3 is TGTGCCAGCAGTAGTCTTTTTGACAGCCACAATGAGAAACTGTTTTTT.